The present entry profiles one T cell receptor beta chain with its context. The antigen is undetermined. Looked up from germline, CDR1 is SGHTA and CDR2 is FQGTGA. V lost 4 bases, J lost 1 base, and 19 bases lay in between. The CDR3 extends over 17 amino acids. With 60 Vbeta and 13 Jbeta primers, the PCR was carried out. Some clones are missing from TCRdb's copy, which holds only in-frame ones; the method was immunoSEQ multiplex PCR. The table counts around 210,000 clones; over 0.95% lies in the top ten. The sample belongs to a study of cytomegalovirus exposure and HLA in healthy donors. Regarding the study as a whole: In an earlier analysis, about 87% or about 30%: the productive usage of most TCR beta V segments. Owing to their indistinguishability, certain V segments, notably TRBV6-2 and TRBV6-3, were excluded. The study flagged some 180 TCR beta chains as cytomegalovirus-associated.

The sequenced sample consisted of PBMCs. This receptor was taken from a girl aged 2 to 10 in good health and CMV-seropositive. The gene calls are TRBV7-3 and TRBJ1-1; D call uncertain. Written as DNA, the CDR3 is TGTGCCAGCAGCTCCTCCCCTTGGGCCGGTCGGAACACTGAAGCTTTCTTT. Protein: CASSSSPWAGRNTEAFF.